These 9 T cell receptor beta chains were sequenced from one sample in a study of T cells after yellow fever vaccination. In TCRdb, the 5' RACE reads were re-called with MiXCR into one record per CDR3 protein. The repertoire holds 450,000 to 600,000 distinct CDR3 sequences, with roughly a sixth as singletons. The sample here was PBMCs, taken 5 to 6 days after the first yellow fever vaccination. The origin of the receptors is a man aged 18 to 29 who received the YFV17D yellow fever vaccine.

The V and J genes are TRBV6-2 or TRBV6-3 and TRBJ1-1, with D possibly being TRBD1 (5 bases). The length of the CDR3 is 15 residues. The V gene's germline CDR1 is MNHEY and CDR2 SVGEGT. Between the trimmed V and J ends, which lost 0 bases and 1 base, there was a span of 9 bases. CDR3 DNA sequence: TGTGCCAGCAGTTACTCTCAGGGCTGGAACACTGAAGCTTTCTTT. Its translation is CASSYSQGWNTEAFF.

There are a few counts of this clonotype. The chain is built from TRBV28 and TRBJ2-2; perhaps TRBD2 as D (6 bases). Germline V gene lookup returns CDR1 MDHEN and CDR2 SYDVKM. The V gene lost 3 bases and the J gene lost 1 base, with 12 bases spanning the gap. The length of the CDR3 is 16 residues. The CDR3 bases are TGTGCCAGCAGTTTGACCCCGGGACTGAACACCGGGGAGCTGTTTTTT. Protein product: CASSLTPGLNTGELFF.

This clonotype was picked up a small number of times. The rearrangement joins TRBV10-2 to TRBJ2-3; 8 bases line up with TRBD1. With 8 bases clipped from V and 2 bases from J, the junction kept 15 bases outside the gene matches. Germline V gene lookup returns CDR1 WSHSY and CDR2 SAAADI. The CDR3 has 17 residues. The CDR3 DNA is TGCGCCAGCTGTCCGGTTCAGGGACAGGCCCACACAGATACGCAGTATTTT. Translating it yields CASCPVQGQAHTDTQYF.

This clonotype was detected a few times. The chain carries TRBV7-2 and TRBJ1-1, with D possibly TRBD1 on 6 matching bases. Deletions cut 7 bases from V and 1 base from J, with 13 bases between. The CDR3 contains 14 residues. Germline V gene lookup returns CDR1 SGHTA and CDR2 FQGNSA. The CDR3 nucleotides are TGTGCCAGCAACCGAGGACAGCCGAACACTGAAGCTTTCTTT. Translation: CASNRGQPNTEAFF.

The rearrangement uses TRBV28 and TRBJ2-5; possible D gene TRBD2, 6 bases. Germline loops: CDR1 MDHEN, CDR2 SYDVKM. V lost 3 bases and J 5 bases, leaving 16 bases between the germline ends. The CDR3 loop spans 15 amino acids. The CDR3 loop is CASSFFASEDETQYF. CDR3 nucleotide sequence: TGTGCCAGCAGTTTTTTTGCTAGCGAAGACGAGACCCAGTACTTC.

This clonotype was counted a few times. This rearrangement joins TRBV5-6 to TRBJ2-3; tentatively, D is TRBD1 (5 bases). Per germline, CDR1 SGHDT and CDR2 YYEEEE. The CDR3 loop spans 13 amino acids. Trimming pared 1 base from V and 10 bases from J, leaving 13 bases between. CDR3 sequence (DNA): TGTGCCAGCAGCTTGATCGTTCTAGGGGCGCAGTATTTT. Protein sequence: CASSLIVLGAQYF.

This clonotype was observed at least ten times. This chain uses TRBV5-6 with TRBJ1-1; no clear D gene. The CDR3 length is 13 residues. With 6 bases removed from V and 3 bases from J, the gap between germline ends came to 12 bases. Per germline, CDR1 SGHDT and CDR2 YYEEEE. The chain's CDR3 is CASTYDRDTEAFF. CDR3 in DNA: TGTGCCAGCACCTATGACCGCGACACTGAAGCTTTCTTT.

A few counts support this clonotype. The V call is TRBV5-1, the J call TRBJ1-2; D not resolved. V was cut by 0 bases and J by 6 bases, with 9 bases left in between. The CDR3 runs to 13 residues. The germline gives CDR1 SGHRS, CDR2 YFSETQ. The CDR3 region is CASSLGTPDGYTF. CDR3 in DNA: TGCGCCAGCAGCTTGGGAACCCCGGATGGCTACACCTTC.

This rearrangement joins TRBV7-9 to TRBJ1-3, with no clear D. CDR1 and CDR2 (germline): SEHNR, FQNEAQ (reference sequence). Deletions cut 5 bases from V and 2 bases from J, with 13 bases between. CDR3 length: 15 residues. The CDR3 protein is CASSVTAIPGNTIYF. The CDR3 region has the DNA TGTGCCAGCAGCGTTACTGCGATTCCTGGAAACACCATATATTTT.